The present T cell receptor beta chain was sequenced within a study of blood T cell repertoires in COVID-19. V lost 11 bases and J lost 4; bases outside the gene matches: 7. The germline CDR1 and CDR2 sequences are SEHNR and FQNEAQ (reference sequence). There are 13 residues in the CDR3. Repertoires were generated with immunoSEQ multiplex PCR, while TCRdb's copy carries only in-frame clones and drops some. The sample shows 270,000 or so clones, 70% to 90% of them seen only once. This clonotype was obtained from a woman aged 25 to 39 with COVID-19, enrolled during active disease. V is TRBV7-9 and J is TRBJ2-3; 9 bases match TRBD1. Source material: peripheral blood. CDR3 DNA: TGTGCCGGCCGGGACAGGGCCTCAGATACGCAGTATTTT. Translation: CAGRDRASDTQYF.